A selection of T cell receptor beta chains follows, all from one sample in a study of T cell responses to AZD1222 COVID-19 vaccine. Sequencing used immunoSEQ multiplex PCR; TCRdb keeps in-frame clones, though not all of them. Among about 160,000 clones listed, around 90% were seen once. The material sequenced was peripheral blood, taken on day 0 of AZD1222 vaccination. All receptors derive from an adult in good health. CDR3s include the opening cysteine and the closing phenylalanine or tryptophan. A D gene is named only where the DNA matches it firmly. Clone size, where shown, is once, few, many, or a class for clones that have expanded.

d_gene: NA
j_gene: TRBJ2-7
abundance: NA
v_gene: TRBV5-6
CDR3aa: CASSFADRPYEQYF
CDR3nt: TGTGCCAGCAGCTTTGCGGACCGTCCCTACGAGCAGTACTTC

d_gene: NA
j_gene: TRBJ1-5
abundance: NA
v_gene: TRBV4-3
CDR3aa: CASSQDLGGENNQPQHF
CDR3nt: TGCGCCAGCAGCCAAGATCTTGGTGGGGAGAACAATCAGCCCCAGCATTTT

d_gene: NA
j_gene: TRBJ1-1
abundance: NA
v_gene: TRBV12-3/TRBV12-4
CDR3aa: CASSRDPPSDFF
CDR3nt: TGTGCCAGCAGCCGGGACCCCCCGTCTGATTTCTTT

d_gene: TRBD1
j_gene: TRBJ1-1
abundance: NA
v_gene: TRBV5-1
CDR3aa: CASSRGQLNTEAFF
CDR3nt: TGCGCCAGCAGCCGGGGACAGTTGAACACTGAAGCTTTCTTT

d_gene: NA
j_gene: TRBJ2-7
abundance: NA
v_gene: TRBV7-2
CDR3aa: CASSSAYEQYF
CDR3nt: TGTGCCAGCAGCTCAGCCTACGAGCAGTACTTC

d_gene: NA
j_gene: TRBJ2-1
abundance: few
v_gene: TRBV7-9
CDR3aa: CASSRDRTDEQFF
CDR3nt: TGTGCCAGCAGCCGGGACCGGACGGATGAGCAGTTCTTC

d_gene: TRBD1
j_gene: TRBJ1-4
abundance: NA
v_gene: TRBV28
CDR3aa: CASSLPGQGGEKLFF
CDR3nt: TGTGCCAGCAGTTTACCGGGACAGGGTGGGGAAAAACTGTTTTTT

d_gene: TRBD2
j_gene: TRBJ2-7
abundance: NA
v_gene: TRBV7-2
CDR3aa: CASSLASRAREGQYF
CDR3nt: TGTGCCAGCAGCTTAGCCTCTAGGGCCAGGGAGGGGCAGTACTTC

d_gene: TRBD1
j_gene: TRBJ2-5
abundance: NA
v_gene: TRBV5-1
CDR3aa: CASSLVGKQGETQYF
CDR3nt: TGCGCCAGCAGCTTGGTAGGGAAACAGGGGGAGACCCAGTACTTC

d_gene: NA
j_gene: TRBJ2-7
abundance: NA
v_gene: TRBV3-1/TRBV3-2
CDR3aa: CASSPRSSSYEQYF
CDR3nt: TGTGCCAGCAGCCCCCGCTCTAGCTCCTACGAGCAGTACTTC

d_gene: NA
j_gene: TRBJ1-2
abundance: NA
v_gene: TRBV19
CDR3aa: CASSIVGNYGYTF
CDR3nt: TGTGCCAGTAGTATCGTGGGAAATTATGGCTACACCTTC

d_gene: NA
j_gene: TRBJ1-3
abundance: few
v_gene: TRBV28
CDR3aa: CASILGGSGNTIYF
CDR3nt: TGTGCCAGCATATTAGGGGGCTCTGGAAACACCATATATTTT

d_gene: NA
j_gene: TRBJ1-5
abundance: once
v_gene: TRBV12-3/TRBV12-4
CDR3aa: CASSFIAIQPQHF
CDR3nt: TGTGCCAGCAGTTTCATCGCTATTCAGCCCCAGCATTTT

d_gene: TRBD1
j_gene: TRBJ1-2
abundance: NA
v_gene: TRBV6-5
CDR3aa: CASRGTGTPFGYTF
CDR3nt: TGTGCCAGCAGGGGGACAGGGACTCCATTTGGCTACACCTTC

d_gene: NA
j_gene: TRBJ2-7
abundance: NA
v_gene: TRBV24-1
CDR3aa: CATMGLDYEQYF
CDR3nt: TGTGCCACCATGGGACTGGACTACGAGCAGTACTTC

d_gene: NA
j_gene: TRBJ2-7
abundance: NA
v_gene: TRBV7-2
CDR3aa: CASSFPGALYEQYF
CDR3nt: TGTGCCAGCAGCTTCCCAGGGGCCCTCTACGAGCAGTACTTC

d_gene: TRBD1
j_gene: TRBJ2-5
abundance: NA
v_gene: TRBV7-8
CDR3aa: CASTLDGLGTALNF
CDR3nt: TGTGCCAGCACCCTAGACGGTTTGGGGACAGCCCTTAACTTC

d_gene: NA
j_gene: TRBJ1-6
abundance: NA
v_gene: TRBV5-4
CDR3aa: CASSLESRNSPLHF
CDR3nt: TGTGCCAGCAGCTTGGAAAGTAGGAATTCACCCCTCCACTTT

d_gene: NA
j_gene: TRBJ1-4
abundance: NA
v_gene: TRBV5-1
CDR3aa: CASRRDGATNEKLFF
CDR3nt: TGCGCCAGCAGAAGGGACGGAGCAACTAATGAAAAACTGTTTTTT

d_gene: NA
j_gene: TRBJ1-1
abundance: NA
v_gene: TRBV29-1
CDR3aa: CSVCSQRDTEAFF
CDR3nt: TGCAGCGTTTGTTCTCAGAGGGACACTGAAGCTTTCTTT

d_gene: TRBD1
j_gene: TRBJ1-1
abundance: once
v_gene: TRBV6-6
CDR3aa: CASSRTGQGAWNTEAFF
CDR3nt: TGTGCCAGCAGTCGTACGGGACAGGGGGCTTGGAACACTGAAGCTTTCTTT

d_gene: NA
j_gene: TRBJ2-7
abundance: NA
v_gene: TRBV19
CDR3aa: CASSMGVGEQYF
CDR3nt: TGTGCCAGTAGTATGGGGGTCGGAGAGCAGTACTTC

d_gene: NA
j_gene: TRBJ1-5
abundance: NA
v_gene: TRBV6-5
CDR3aa: CASRGNSNQPQHF
CDR3nt: TGTGCCAGCAGGGGGAATAGCAATCAGCCCCAGCATTTT

d_gene: NA
j_gene: TRBJ1-1
abundance: NA
v_gene: TRBV5-8
CDR3aa: CASSLARGNTEAFF
CDR3nt: TGTGCCAGCAGCTTGGCTCGGGGGAACACTGAAGCTTTCTTT

d_gene: TRBD1
j_gene: TRBJ2-1
abundance: NA
v_gene: TRBV24-1
CDR3aa: CATSVPGQGGYNEQFF
CDR3nt: TGTGCCACCAGTGTTCCGGGACAGGGAGGCTACAATGAGCAGTTCTTC

d_gene: TRBD1
j_gene: TRBJ1-5
abundance: NA
v_gene: TRBV7-9
CDR3aa: CASSFGQGANQPQHF
CDR3nt: TGTGCCAGCAGCTTTGGACAGGGGGCGAACCAGCCCCAGCATTTT

d_gene: NA
j_gene: TRBJ2-1
abundance: once
v_gene: TRBV6-2/TRBV6-3
CDR3aa: CASSYSRLDNEQFF
CDR3nt: TGTGCCAGCAGTTACTCCAGGCTGGACAATGAGCAGTTCTTC

d_gene: NA
j_gene: TRBJ1-5
abundance: NA
v_gene: TRBV27
CDR3aa: CASSPTRWVIQPQHF
CDR3nt: TGTGCCAGCAGCCCAACCCGATGGGTTATTCAGCCCCAGCATTTT

d_gene: NA
j_gene: TRBJ2-7
abundance: NA
v_gene: TRBV6-5
CDR3aa: CATRNSYYEQYF
CDR3nt: TGTGCCACCCGCAACAGTTACTACGAGCAGTACTTC

d_gene: TRBD2
j_gene: TRBJ2-1
abundance: NA
v_gene: TRBV19
CDR3aa: CASTKPGGSRVF
CDR3nt: TGTGCCAGTACCAAACCGGGCGGGAGTAGGGTCTTC

d_gene: NA
j_gene: TRBJ2-1
abundance: NA
v_gene: TRBV6-5
CDR3aa: CASSYYLYGGGDEQFF
CDR3nt: TGTGCCAGCAGTTACTACCTCTACGGCGGGGGCGATGAGCAGTTCTTC

d_gene: TRBD2
j_gene: TRBJ2-7
abundance: NA
v_gene: TRBV5-4
CDR3aa: CASSLDLGGDYEQYF
CDR3nt: TGTGCCAGCAGCTTGGACCTTGGGGGGGACTACGAGCAGTACTTC

d_gene: TRBD1
j_gene: TRBJ2-3
abundance: NA
v_gene: TRBV7-6
CDR3aa: CASSRGTGGRTDTQYF
CDR3nt: TGTGCCAGCAGTCGCGGGACAGGGGGCAGGACAGATACGCAGTATTTT

d_gene: TRBD2
j_gene: TRBJ2-7
abundance: once
v_gene: TRBV4-2
CDR3aa: CASSQEGATSGAYEQYF
CDR3nt: TGTGCCAGCAGCCAAGAAGGTGCGACTAGCGGTGCCTACGAGCAGTACTTC

d_gene: TRBD2
j_gene: TRBJ2-5
abundance: NA
v_gene: TRBV18
CDR3aa: CASSPPLIGGGGLAAYQETQYF
CDR3nt: TGTGCCAGCTCACCACCCCTGATAGGTGGGGGAGGACTAGCGGCTTACCAAGAGACCCAGTACTTC

d_gene: TRBD1
j_gene: TRBJ2-7
abundance: once
v_gene: TRBV20-1
CDR3aa: CSARGQGHF
CDR3nt: TGCAGTGCTAGAGGACAGGGGCACTTC

d_gene: NA
j_gene: TRBJ1-6
abundance: NA
v_gene: TRBV6-5
CDR3aa: CASSQGFTPLHF
CDR3nt: TGTGCCAGCAGCCAGGGGTTCACGCCCCTCCACTTT

d_gene: NA
j_gene: TRBJ1-5
abundance: NA
v_gene: TRBV10-1
CDR3aa: CASSAGGNQPQHF
CDR3nt: TGCGCCAGCAGTGCGGGGGGGAATCAGCCCCAGCATTTT

d_gene: TRBD1
j_gene: TRBJ1-2
abundance: NA
v_gene: TRBV28
CDR3aa: CASSLGDRVNGYTF
CDR3nt: TGTGCCAGCAGTTTGGGAGACAGGGTGAACGGCTACACCTTC

d_gene: NA
j_gene: TRBJ2-7
abundance: NA
v_gene: TRBV21-1
CDR3aa: CASSKSAGGPSGEQYF
CDR3nt: TGTGCCAGCAGCAAATCAGCGGGAGGGCCTTCTGGCGAGCAGTACTTC

d_gene: TRBD2
j_gene: TRBJ2-5
abundance: NA
v_gene: TRBV5-1
CDR3aa: CASSSRGGQETQYF
CDR3nt: TGCGCCAGCAGCTCGCGGGGGGGCCAAGAGACCCAGTACTTC

d_gene: NA
j_gene: TRBJ1-6
abundance: NA
v_gene: TRBV6-5
CDR3aa: CAIRQVEVVSPLHF
CDR3nt: TGTGCCATTCGACAGGTTGAGGTAGTTTCACCCCTCCACTTT

d_gene: NA
j_gene: TRBJ1-1
abundance: NA
v_gene: TRBV19
CDR3aa: CASSIGRAGPRTEAFF
CDR3nt: TGTGCCAGTAGTATTGGGCGGGCCGGCCCTAGAACTGAAGCTTTCTTT

d_gene: NA
j_gene: TRBJ2-3
abundance: NA
v_gene: TRBV6-5
CDR3aa: CASSYADTQYF
CDR3nt: TGTGCCAGCAGTTACGCAGATACGCAGTATTTT

d_gene: TRBD1
j_gene: TRBJ1-1
abundance: NA
v_gene: TRBV18
CDR3aa: CASSPRTGEGTEAFF
CDR3nt: TGTGCCAGCTCACCGCGGACAGGGGAAGGGACTGAAGCTTTCTTT

d_gene: NA
j_gene: TRBJ2-5
abundance: NA
v_gene: TRBV9
CDR3aa: CASSVGGAAQETQYF
CDR3nt: TGTGCCAGCAGCGTAGGCGGGGCAGCGCAAGAGACCCAGTACTTC

d_gene: NA
j_gene: TRBJ2-7
abundance: NA
v_gene: TRBV6-4
CDR3aa: CASSVERSYEQYF
CDR3nt: TGTGCCAGCAGTGTCGAGCGCTCCTACGAGCAGTACTTC

d_gene: TRBD2
j_gene: TRBJ2-7
abundance: NA
v_gene: TRBV11-2
CDR3aa: CASSDGLAGDPFEQYF
CDR3nt: TGTGCCAGCAGCGACGGACTAGCGGGAGACCCTTTCGAGCAGTACTTC

d_gene: TRBD2
j_gene: TRBJ2-3
abundance: NA
v_gene: TRBV11-3
CDR3aa: CASSWSGRGDTQYF
CDR3nt: TGTGCCAGCAGCTGGTCGGGGCGGGGGGATACGCAGTATTTT

d_gene: TRBD1
j_gene: TRBJ1-2
abundance: NA
v_gene: TRBV10-3
CDR3aa: CAISEMGTGEGYTF
CDR3nt: TGTGCCATCAGTGAGATGGGGACAGGGGAGGGCTACACCTTC

d_gene: NA
j_gene: TRBJ2-1
abundance: NA
v_gene: TRBV24-1
CDR3aa: CATSDFFSTSSSYNEQFF
CDR3nt: TGTGCCACCAGTGATTTCTTTTCCACTTCGAGCTCCTACAATGAGCAGTTCTTC

d_gene: NA
j_gene: TRBJ2-1
abundance: NA
v_gene: TRBV6-5
CDR3aa: CASSYSGFNNEQFF
CDR3nt: TGTGCCAGCAGTTACTCGGGATTTAACAATGAGCAGTTCTTC

d_gene: TRBD1
j_gene: TRBJ2-5
abundance: NA
v_gene: TRBV5-4
CDR3aa: CASSPIGGAPAQYF
CDR3nt: TGTGCCAGCAGTCCAATAGGGGGCGCTCCGGCCCAGTACTTC

d_gene: NA
j_gene: TRBJ1-2
abundance: NA
v_gene: TRBV5-1
CDR3aa: CASSLVGGTDGYTF
CDR3nt: TGCGCCAGCAGCTTGGTCGGGGGGACGGATGGCTACACCTTC

d_gene: NA
j_gene: TRBJ1-1
abundance: NA
v_gene: TRBV5-1
CDR3aa: CASSLGNGDTEAFF
CDR3nt: TGCGCCAGCAGCTTGGGGAACGGCGACACTGAAGCTTTCTTT

d_gene: NA
j_gene: TRBJ2-7
abundance: NA
v_gene: TRBV5-6
CDR3aa: CASSSNEGSEQYF
CDR3nt: TGTGCCAGCAGCTCAAATGAGGGCTCCGAGCAGTACTTC

d_gene: NA
j_gene: TRBJ2-3
abundance: few
v_gene: TRBV5-1
CDR3aa: CASSWGVGTDTQYF
CDR3nt: TGCGCCAGCAGCTGGGGAGTTGGCACAGATACGCAGTATTTT

d_gene: NA
j_gene: TRBJ1-2
abundance: NA
v_gene: TRBV6-5
CDR3aa: CASIVVGQGYGYTF
CDR3nt: TGTGCCAGCATCGTAGTAGGGCAGGGCTATGGCTACACCTTC